This T cell receptor beta chain was sequenced during a study of shared clonotypes between healthy human individuals. Across the study: The plates for each donor numbered three CD4 naive, three CD4 memory, two CD8 naive and one CD8 memory.

From germline, CDR1 is MDHEN and CDR2 SYDVKM. The CDR3 consists of 12 residues. Trimming shortened V by 7 bases and J by 10 bases, and 17 bases separated the two germline ends. Profiled with immunoSEQ multiplex PCR; TCRdb holds only in-frame clones, not every one. The sample records about 2.3 million clones, 85% to 95% being singletons. The chain carries TRBV28 and TRBJ2-7, with unresolved D. The sample taken for sequencing was naive CD4+ T cells from PBMCs. Subset defined: CD45RA+ positively selected. The receptor's source is a man aged 18 to 35 in good health. Some clones in this sample may be carry-over from other donors' samples. This CDR3 is CASMGPRLLQYF. For the CDR3, the DNA is TGTGCCAGCATGGGCCCCAGGCTACTCCAGTACTTC.